The 7 T cell receptor beta chains reported below all come from one sample, sequenced in a study of radiation and T cells in renal cell carcinoma. Libraries were prepared by immunoSEQ multiplex PCR; TCRdb keeps only in-frame clonotypes and omits some of them. The table records 150,000 or so clones, about 87% of them present only once. Time point here: blood 4 weeks post-SBRT, at nephrectomy. Documented treatment: 15 Gy SBRT to primary tumor, nephrectomy 4 weeks later. This material consisted of blood, taken from a patient whose treatment included radiotherapy and nephrectomy. The source of these receptors is a woman in her fifties or sixties with renal cell carcinoma.

This clone appeared a single time. V gene TRBV10-1 combines with J gene TRBJ2-7; the D is unclear. Germline V gene lookup returns CDR1 WNHNN and CDR2 SYGVQD (reference sequence). The CDR3 has 19 amino acids. The V end lost 5 bases, the J end lost 2 bases, and 28 bases lay between the germline ends. The CDR3 bases are TGCGCCAGCAGTTCCCCTAAAGATGTATGGGATTCCCCCCCCTACGAGCAGTACTTC. It yields the protein CASSSPKDVWDSPPYEQYF.

V and J are TRBV5-1 and TRBJ2-7; 10 bases align to TRBD1. Germline CDR1 and CDR2: SGHRS and YFSETQ. Trimming at V came to 2 bases and at J to 3 bases, leaving 2 bases not matched to a gene. This CDR3 contains 14 residues. The CDR3 region is CASSFRDRGYEQYF. DNA of the CDR3: TGCGCCAGCAGCTTCCGGGACAGGGGCTACGAGCAGTACTTC.

The genes are TRBV21-1 and TRBJ1-2. TRBV21-1 is noted as a pseudogene. The CDR3 runs to 13 residues. The CDR3 nucleotides read TGTGCCAGAGAGTTCGGGTCTAACTATGGCTACACCTTC. Translated, it gives CAREFGSNYGYTF.

The rearrangement links TRBV20-1 to TRBJ1-1; D uncertain. This CDR3 has 11 amino acids. Germline V gives CDR1 DFQATT, CDR2 SNEGSKA (reference sequence). Trimming cost V 8 bases and J 10 bases, with 17 bases left between them. Here the CDR3 DNA reads TGCAGTTGTCCGTGGGGAACGGGAGCTTTCTTT. This translates into CSCPWGTGAFF.

J is TRBJ2-3 and V is TRBV5-8; 8 bases map to TRBD2. Germline V gene data show CDR1 as SGHTS and CDR2 as YDEGEE. V was clipped by 3 bases and J by 6 bases; unmatched bases: 9. This CDR3 is built from 15 residues. The DNA of the CDR3 is TGTGCCAGCAGCTCCCGGGCGGGGGGACGCGATACGCAGTATTTT. Its protein product is CASSSRAGGRDTQYF. The full variable domain, its missing parts supplied by reference TRBV5-8 and TRBJ2-3, is EAGVTQSPTHLIKTRGQQATLRCSPISGHTSVYWYQQALGLGLQFLLWYDEGEERNRGNFPPRFSGRQFPNYSSELNVNALELEDSALYLCASSSRAGGRDTQYFGPGTRLTVL.

This clone was counted a single time. The rearrangement uses TRBV28 and TRBJ1-2, with 7 bases that match TRBD1. Per the germline V gene, CDR1 is MDHEN and CDR2 is SYDVKM. After removal of 5 bases from V and 6 bases from J, the junction contained 12 bases not matched to a gene. The CDR3 is made up of 15 amino acids. CDR3 residues: CASSMRGGDRDGYTF. DNA of the CDR3: TGTGCCAGCAGTATGAGGGGAGGAGACAGGGATGGCTACACCTTC.

The rearrangement links TRBV7-2 to TRBJ1-1; D is ambiguous. The CDR3 covers 15 residues. From germline, CDR1 is SGHTA and CDR2 FQGNSA. V lost 6 bases, J lost 3 bases, and 17 bases lay in between. CDR3 nucleotides: TGTGCCAGCAGTTCGCACTCGGCCGCGGACACTGAAGCTTTCTTT. It translates to CASSSHSAADTEAFF.